The present T cell receptor (beta chain) was sequenced within a study of shared clonotypes between healthy human individuals. Study overall: Each donor had three CD4 naive, three CD4 memory, two CD8 naive and one CD8 memory plate.

This clone was detected a few times. This may arise from a read error, as a much more abundant clone is one base away. Naive CD45RA+ and memory CD45RA-negative subsets were split from CD4+ cells. The protocol was immunoSEQ multiplex PCR, while the TCRdb copy is restricted to in-frame clones and leaves out a portion. Of roughly 1 million clones in the sample, about 75% were seen once. The CDR3 is made up of 11 amino acids. V was pared by 6 bases and J by 0 bases, with 3 bases between. Germline CDR1 reads MNHNS; CDR2 reads SASEGT. The sequence was collected from a man younger than 35 in good health. Sequenced sample: memory CD4+ T cells sorted from blood. The subset denotes: CD45RA-negative fraction. V gene TRBV6-1 combines with J gene TRBJ2-7; D ambiguous. CDR3 region: CASSASYEQYF. CDR3 bases: TGTGCCAGCAGCGCCTCCTACGAGCAGTACTTC.